What follows are 26 T cell receptor beta chains derived from one specimen sequenced in a study of shared clonotypes between healthy human individuals. Profiled with immunoSEQ multiplex PCR; TCRdb holds only in-frame clones, not every one. Of 2 million to 2.5 million clones listed, almost 96% are singletons. Material: naive CD4+ T cells sorted from blood. The subset was: CD45RA+ positively selected. The receptors come from a man aged 18-30 years in good health.

Comment on this clone: In the same sample, other DNA sequences code for this CDR3. The chain carries TRBV9 and TRBJ2-7, with D unresolved. This CDR3 contains 11 residues. Germline V gives CDR1 SGDLS, CDR2 YYNGEE. V was shortened by 0 bases and J by 7 bases, with 5 bases between the two germline ends. The CDR3 DNA is TGTGCCAGCAGCGTAGTAGGGGAGCAGTACTTC. It encodes CASSVVGEQYF.

The CDR3: CASSSGRNYGYTF. CDR3 nucleotide sequence: TGTGCCAGCAGCTCGGGACGGAACTATGGCTACACCTTC. This chain links TRBV5-6 with TRBJ1-2, with D tentatively TRBD1 (5 bases). The CDR3 sequence is 13 residues long. CDR1 SGHDT and CDR2 YYEEEE come from the germline V gene. The V end was cut by 3 bases, the J end by 2 bases, with 8 bases between.

The chain recombines TRBV5-1 with TRBJ1-3; maybe TRBD1 (5 bases). CDR1 is SGHRS, CDR2 YFSETQ, per germline. V dropped 0 bases and J dropped 2 bases, with 12 bases sitting between them. The CDR3 totals 16 residues. DNA of the CDR3: TGCGCCAGCAGCTTGGCCATCGGGGGGACTGGAAACACCATATATTTT. Protein product: CASSLAIGGTGNTIYF.

The chain uses TRBV28 and TRBJ1-5, with D unresolved. Trimming took 2 bases from V and 1 from J, leaving 15 bases between them. This CDR3 region has 17 residues. Looked up from germline, CDR1 is MDHEN and CDR2 is SYDVKM. The CDR3 DNA is TGTGCCAGCAGTTTAACGGGAGGAAAGGTCAGCAATCAGCCCCAGCATTTT. It specifies CASSLTGGKVSNQPQHF.

This chain uses TRBV27 with TRBJ1-2; TRBD1 is a possible D gene (5 bases). CDR1 MNHEY and CDR2 SMNVEV come from the germline V gene (reference sequence). This CDR3 region has 15 residues. With 4 bases removed from V and 3 bases from J, the gap between germline ends came to 15 bases. CDR3 in amino acids: CASSSRQKAYYGYTF. In DNA, the CDR3 is TGTGCCAGCAGTTCCAGACAGAAAGCATACTATGGCTACACCTTC.

The chain joins TRBV7-2 to TRBJ2-7, with a weak D call TRBD1 (6 bases). Germline CDR1 SGHTA, CDR2 FQGNSA. The CDR3 is 15 amino acids. V shed 5 bases and J shed 2 bases, with 16 bases lying between them. The CDR3 spells CASSPGRGLTYEQYF. For the CDR3, the DNA is TGTGCCAGCAGCCCGGGTAGGGGGTTAACCTACGAGCAGTACTTC.

This rearrangement joins TRBV5-1 to TRBJ1-2; 10 bases agree with TRBD1. The ends lost 3 bases at V and 4 bases at J; junction bases unmatched: 3. Germline assignment: CDR1 SGHRS and CDR2 YFSETQ. The CDR3 has 14 amino acids. The CDR3 is CASSSTGGLYGYTF. The CDR3 nucleotides read TGCGCCAGCAGCTCGACAGGGGGCCTCTATGGCTACACCTTC.

The chain is built from TRBV7-2 and TRBJ2-5, with a weak D call TRBD1 (6 bases). CDR1 is SGHTA, CDR2 FQGNSA, per germline. The ends were cut back, 2 bases at V and 2 bases at J, with 9 bases in the middle. CDR3 length: 14 residues. CDR3 sequence reads: CASSLQGSQETQYF. The CDR3 DNA sequence: TGTGCCAGCAGCTTACAGGGGTCACAAGAGACCCAGTACTTC. The variable domain in full, completed from reference TRBV7-2 and TRBJ2-5, reads GAGVSQSPSNKVTEKGKDVELRCDPISGHTALYWYRQSLGQGLEFLIYFQGNSAPDKSGLPSDRFSAERTGGSVSTLTIQRTQQEDSAVYLCASSLQGSQETQYFGPGTRLLVL.

The chain combines TRBV7-2 with TRBJ1-4, with 9 bases lining up with TRBD1. Losses at the gene ends were 5 bases for V and 8 bases for J; bases not matched to a gene: 18. The germline V gene encodes CDR1 SGHTA and CDR2 FQGNSA. The CDR3 is 18 amino acids. The DNA for the CDR3 is TGTGCCAGCAGCCCGAAGGACAGGGGTAGTAAAAACAGGGAAAAACTGTTTTTT. It is translated as CASSPKDRGSKNREKLFF.

The rearrangement joins TRBV7-2 to TRBJ1-3, with D perhaps TRBD1 (6 bases). V was pared by 5 bases and J by 0 bases, with 11 bases between. Germline-derived CDR1 and CDR2 are SGHTA and FQGNSA. The CDR3 has 15 residues. The CDR3 bases are TGTGCCAGCAGCCCCCGGACAGTCTCTGGAAACACCATATATTTT. The encoded protein is CASSPRTVSGNTIYF.

The chain recombines TRBV5-4 with TRBJ2-5; D is perhaps TRBD1 or TRBD2 (5 bases each). The CDR3 extends over 14 amino acids. Looked up from germline, CDR1 is SGHNT and CDR2 is YYREEE (reference sequence). V was pared by 3 bases and J by 5 bases, with 14 bases between. The CDR3 region is CASSSFGKGETQYF. The CDR3 nucleotides read TGTGCCAGCAGCTCTTTCGGGAAGGGGGAGACCCAGTACTTC.

This chain links TRBV5-8 with TRBJ2-7; D is perhaps TRBD1 (5 bases). Deletions cut 3 bases from V and 2 bases from J, with 15 bases between. Germline loops: CDR1 SGHTS, CDR2 YDEGEE. This CDR3 contains 15 residues. The DNA for the CDR3 is TGTGCCAGCAGCTGGGGCTATGGCGGTGCCTACGAGCAGTACTTC. Translating gives CASSWGYGGAYEQYF.

V is TRBV19 and J is TRBJ1-1, with 10 bases aligning to TRBD1. Losses at the gene ends were 5 bases for V and 7 bases for J; bases not matched to a gene: 10. This CDR3 comprises 15 residues. Germline-derived CDR1 and CDR2 are LNHDA and SQIVND (reference sequence). The CDR3 DNA is TGTGCCAGTAGTGGCCGGGACAGGGGTCGTAATGAAGCTTTCTTT. It yields the protein CASSGRDRGRNEAFF.

This rearrangement joins TRBV6-6 to TRBJ2-7; possibly TRBD1 for D (6 bases). The CDR3 runs to 15 residues. Germline assignment: CDR1 MNHNY and CDR2 SVGAGI (reference sequence). V gave up 6 bases and J gave up 4 bases, with 19 bases separating them. The CDR3 DNA reads TGTGCCAGCAGACCCAACAGGGACCGTAAGTACGAGCAGTACTTC. Translation: CASRPNRDRKYEQYF.

The chain is built from TRBV11-3 and TRBJ2-3; 8 positions match TRBD2. The junction had 6 bases not matched to a gene; V was cut back by 5 bases and J by 2 bases. The CDR3 has 15 amino acids. Germline lookup yields CDR1 SGHNT and CDR2 YENEEA. Here the CDR3 DNA reads TGTGCCAGCAGCCGGGGGGGATCCCCCACAGATACGCAGTATTTT. Translation gives CASSRGGSPTDTQYF.

This clone has a single count. This chain uses TRBV10-3 with TRBJ1-3, with D unclear. The CDR3 runs 14 residues. Per germline, CDR1 ENHRY and CDR2 SYGVKD. V shed 11 bases and J shed 0 bases, with 14 bases lying between them. Written as DNA, the CDR3 is TGTGCCGCATCTACATACAACTCTGGAAACACCATATATTTT. Its translation is CAASTYNSGNTIYF.

This chain links TRBV10-1 with TRBJ2-1; 7 nucleotides agree with TRBD2. Germline assignment: CDR1 WNHNN and CDR2 SYGVQD (reference sequence). V was pared by 3 bases and J by 0 bases, with 2 bases of the junction left unmatched. The CDR3 contains 15 residues. In nucleotides, the CDR3 is TGCGCCAGCAGTGAACGCGGGAGCTCCTACAATGAGCAGTTCTTC. Amino acids: CASSERGSSYNEQFF.

This clone was seen a few times. The chain uses TRBV6-1 and TRBJ2-7; 9 bases fit TRBD1. V was pared by 0 bases and J by 5 bases, with 5 bases of the junction left unmatched. In germline, CDR1 is MNHNS, CDR2 SASEGT. The CDR3 covers 15 residues. This CDR3 reads CASSEAGTGSDEQYF. The CDR3 DNA reads as TGTGCCAGCAGTGAAGCAGGGACAGGGAGCGACGAGCAGTACTTC.

The J gene is TRBJ2-7, the V gene TRBV29-1, with D possibly matching TRBD2 (5 bases). Trimming cost V 1 base and J 2 bases, with 12 bases left between them. The CDR3 loop spans 14 amino acids. Germline loops: CDR1 SQVTM, CDR2 ANQGSEA. Written as DNA, the CDR3 is TGCAGCGTTGAAGCCGCGGACTCAGCCTACGAGCAGTACTTC. Protein sequence: CSVEAADSAYEQYF.

This rearrangement joins TRBV9 to TRBJ2-3; the match to TRBD2 covers 8 bases. This CDR3 comprises 18 residues. After removal of 4 bases from V and 2 bases from J, the junction contained 15 bases not matched to a gene. Germline assignment: CDR1 SGDLS and CDR2 YYNGEE. CDR3 DNA sequence: TGTGCCAGCAGCCAGGCTGGTACCGGACTAGCCACCACAGATACGCAGTATTTT. It codes for CASSQAGTGLATTDTQYF.

The J gene is TRBJ2-3, the V gene TRBV30; no clear D gene. Per germline, CDR1 GTSNPN and CDR2 SVGIG (reference sequence). The V gene lost 5 bases and the J gene lost 1 base, with 13 bases spanning the gap. This CDR3 contains 14 residues. CDR3: CAWDSNRGTDTQYF. The CDR3 DNA reads as TGTGCCTGGGATTCGAATCGGGGCACAGATACGCAGTATTTT.

The J gene is TRBJ1-4, the V gene TRBV28; D gene uncertain. Trimming removed 5 bases from V and 7 bases from J, with 8 bases in between. The CDR3 is 12 residues long. Germline CDR1 reads MDHEN; CDR2 reads SYDVKM. CDR3 DNA sequence: TGTGCCAGCAGTACTCGGGGTGAAAAACTGTTTTTT. This codes for CASSTRGEKLFF.

This chain uses TRBV5-1 with TRBJ2-2; no clear D. Trimming removed 4 bases from V and 0 bases from J, with 10 bases in between. Germline lookup yields CDR1 SGHRS and CDR2 YFSETQ. The CDR3 has 15 amino acids. The CDR3 coding sequence is TGCGCCAGCAGCGCATGGCCTTCGAACACCGGGGAGCTGTTTTTT. Encoded protein: CASSAWPSNTGELFF.

The V call is TRBV7-2, the J call TRBJ2-1; 15 bases are a match to TRBD2. V gave up 4 bases and J gave up 4 bases; unmatched junction bases: 5. The germline CDR1 and CDR2 sequences are SGHTA and FQGNSA. This CDR3 is built from 17 residues. The CDR3 DNA is TGTGCCAGCAGCTCGGGACTAGCGGGGGGAGAGTACAATGAGCAGTTCTTC. Protein sequence: CASSSGLAGGEYNEQFF.

The table lists this clone with a count of one. J is TRBJ2-1 and V is TRBV11-2; 10 nucleotides align to TRBD2. CDR3 length equals 17 residues. Germline V gene sequence: CDR1 SGHAT, CDR2 FQNNGV. Losses at the gene ends were 4 bases for V and 4 bases for J; bases not matched to a gene: 10. In nucleotides, the CDR3 is TGTGCCAGCAGCTCATTTGTTCGGACTAGCGGTTACAATGAGCAGTTCTTC. It translates to CASSSFVRTSGYNEQFF.

V and J are TRBV18 and TRBJ1-2, with 9 bases matching TRBD1. The CDR3 sequence is 15 residues long. Germline assignment: CDR1 KGHSH and CDR2 LQKENI. The ends lost 8 bases at V and 3 bases at J; junction bases unmatched: 10. The CDR3 sequence: CASTTTGGADYGYTF. As DNA, the CDR3 is TGTGCCAGCACTACAACAGGGGGCGCGGACTATGGCTACACCTTC.